Listed below are T cell receptor beta chains from one sample, sequenced in a study of blood T cell repertoires in COVID-19. TCRdb's table, derived via immunoSEQ multiplex PCR, lists solely in-frame clones and lacks some. This table holds over 250,000 clones, about 85% found once. Sequenced material: peripheral blood. These receptors all come from a man aged 55 to 70 who had recovered from COVID-19. CDR3s include the opening cysteine and the closing phenylalanine or tryptophan. Fields, in order: J gene, V gene, D gene, clone size, CDR3 protein, CDR3 DNA. The D gene is left open where the match is weak. Some rows have no size entry. The others give once, few or many, or a class for an expanded clone.

>TRBJ2-6|TRBV5-4|TRBD2|NA
CASSFGGGPGANVLTF
TGTGCCAGCAGCTTCGGGGGGGGGCCTGGGGCCAACGTCCTGACTTTC
>TRBJ2-2|TRBV7-2|NA|NA
CASSLDLGRAGELFF
TGTGCCAGCAGCTTAGATTTAGGCAGGGCCGGGGAGCTGTTTTTT
>TRBJ2-5|TRBV6-2/TRBV6-3|TRBD2|once
CASSRSPGGETQYF
TGTGCCAGCAGTCGCTCGCCCGGGGGGGAGACCCAGTACTTC
>TRBJ2-1|TRBV18|NA|NA
CASSRWGLNYNEQFF
TGTGCCAGCTCACGGTGGGGACTCAACTACAATGAGCAGTTCTTC
>TRBJ2-2|TRBV25-1|TRBD1|NA
CASSDDRGSGELFF
TGTGCCAGCAGTGACGACAGGGGGAGCGGGGAGCTGTTTTTT
>TRBJ2-1|TRBV7-2|NA|NA
CASSSRAVWEQFF
TGTGCCAGCAGCTCCAGGGCAGTTTGGGAGCAGTTCTTC
>TRBJ1-3|TRBV7-6|NA|NA
CASSLAGQGGGNTIYF
TGTGCCAGCAGCTTAGCAGGCCAGGGCGGTGGAAACACCATATATTTT
>TRBJ1-1|TRBV15|NA|NA
CATSRETARSNTEAFF
TGTGCCACCAGCCGTGAGACAGCCAGATCTAACACTGAAGCTTTCTTT
>TRBJ1-1|TRBV3-1/TRBV3-2|NA|NA
CASSSIQGTEAFF
TGTGCCAGCAGTTCCATCCAGGGCACTGAAGCTTTCTTT
>TRBJ1-1|TRBV7-2|NA|NA
CASSLVFRGVSGGSEAFF
TGTGCCAGCAGCTTAGTTTTTCGCGGGGTGTCGGGAGGGTCTGAAGCTTTCTTT
>TRBJ1-5|TRBV19|NA|NA
CASSISDYSNQPQHF
TGTGCCAGTAGTATCTCAGATTATAGCAATCAGCCCCAGCATTTT
>TRBJ2-1|TRBV2|TRBD2|NA
CASWFASGGYNEQFF
TGTGCCAGCTGGTTTGCTAGCGGGGGCTACAATGAGCAGTTCTTC
>TRBJ1-2|TRBV19|NA|few
CASSIWQGYGYTF
TGTGCCAGTAGTATCTGGCAGGGCTATGGCTACACCTTC
>TRBJ2-1|TRBV7-3|NA|NA
CASSLLGPDEQFF
TGTGCCAGCAGCTTACTTGGTCCGGATGAGCAGTTCTTC
>TRBJ1-2|TRBV6-2/TRBV6-3|NA|NA
CASSFSDREGYGYTF
TGTGCCAGCAGTTTCTCGGACCGGGAGGGATATGGCTACACCTTC
>TRBJ1-3|TRBV19|NA|NA
CASSGGIRASGNTIYF
TGTGCCAGTAGTGGGGGGATCAGGGCGTCTGGAAACACCATATATTTT
>TRBJ1-2|TRBV9|TRBD1|NA
CASSVGDRVDYGYTF
TGTGCCAGCAGCGTAGGGGACAGGGTGGACTATGGCTACACCTTC
>TRBJ2-2|TRBV6-2/TRBV6-3|TRBD2|few
CASSAVTSGRRGELFF
TGTGCCAGCAGCGCTGTGACTAGCGGGAGGCGCGGGGAGCTGTTTTTT
>TRBJ2-5|TRBV19|TRBD2|once
CASSAGGRQETQYF
TGTGCCAGTAGTGCGGGGGGGCGGCAAGAGACCCAGTACTTC
>TRBJ2-7|TRBV12-3/TRBV12-4|NA|NA
CASSSRLGIEQYF
TGTGCCAGCAGCTCGCGCCTCGGGATCGAGCAGTACTTC
>TRBJ1-1|TRBV23-1|NA|once
CASSPIEVRNTEAFF
TGCGCCAGCAGCCCAATTGAGGTGAGGAACACTGAAGCTTTCTTT
>TRBJ2-2|TRBV20-1|NA|NA
CSASPFPRVAGELFF
TGCAGTGCTAGTCCATTCCCCAGGGTCGCCGGGGAGCTGTTTTTT
>TRBJ1-6|TRBV27|TRBD1|NA
CASSPTGVRSPLHF
TGTGCCAGCAGTCCCACAGGGGTAAGGTCACCCCTCCACTTT
>TRBJ2-7|TRBV3-1/TRBV3-2|TRBD1|NA
CASSPTGTGGYEQYF
TGTGCCAGCAGCCCCACCGGGACAGGGGGCTACGAGCAGTACTTC
>TRBJ1-2|TRBV6-1|NA|NA
CASSEVGGRGDGYTF
TGTGCCAGCAGTGAAGTGGGGGGAAGGGGAGATGGCTACACCTTC
>TRBJ2-7|TRBV28|TRBD1|NA
CASPGPGQTDYEQYF
TGTGCCAGTCCTGGTCCGGGACAGACGGACTACGAGCAGTACTTC
>TRBJ1-3|TRBV29-1|NA|few
CSVEDGGRSSGNTIYF
TGCAGCGTTGAAGATGGAGGACGGTCCTCTGGAAACACCATATATTTT
>TRBJ2-1|TRBV15|NA|NA
CATSRGQIYNEQFF
TGTGCCACCAGCAGAGGCCAGATTTACAATGAGCAGTTCTTC
>TRBJ1-1|TRBV11-2|TRBD1|NA
CASSQTGGTEAFF
TGTGCCAGCAGCCAAACAGGGGGTACTGAAGCTTTCTTT
>TRBJ2-7|TRBV6-5|TRBD1|NA
CASSTPGQSGEQYF
TGTGCCAGCAGTACCCCGGGACAGTCGGGCGAGCAGTACTTC